This note documents a single T cell receptor (beta chain) sequence. Clones were read by immunoSEQ multiplex PCR, and TCRdb kept only the in-frame ones, dropping some. The data show 71,000 or so clones, more than 85% seen once. The data derive from a study of OX40 agonist ivuxolimab in advanced cancers. On the study more broadly: Subjects had a mean age of roughly 60 years, with a range of roughly 23 to 80; less than 90% were male.

The CDR3 totals 11 residues. Germline V gives CDR1 MNHNS, CDR2 SASEGT. The V and J ends lost 5 bases and 4 bases respectively, with 5 bases between them. This chain uses TRBV6-1 with TRBJ1-2; D unclear. The source is an adult with an advanced solid tumor such as melanoma, head and neck, liver or kidney cancer. This specimen was CD4+ or CD8+ T cells sorted from blood, taken in a trial of the OX40 agonist ivuxolimab. CDR3 DNA: TGTGCCAGCAGTTACGGCTATGGCTACACCTTC. Translated: CASSYGYGYTF.